Below are 28 T cell receptor beta chains sequenced from a single sample in a study of blood T cell repertoires in COVID-19. The assay was immunoSEQ multiplex PCR, and TCRdb's table has in-frame clones only and misses some. The table shows approximately 140,000 clones, with around four fifths occurring only once. The sample taken for sequencing was peripheral blood. All receptors derive from a woman between 35 and 50 years old with active or convalescent COVID-19.

This clone was counted between two and nine times. This sequence joins TRBV19 and TRBJ1-1, with D possibly being TRBD1 (5 bases). V was shortened by 2 bases and J by 2 bases, with 12 bases between the two germline ends. Per the germline V gene, CDR1 is LNHDA and CDR2 is SQIVND (reference sequence). CDR3 length: 15 residues. The CDR3, as DNA: TGTGCCAGTAGTATAACCCGACAGCCTAACACTGAAGCTTTCTTT. Residues: CASSITRQPNTEAFF.

This clone was observed once. The V call is TRBV9, the J call TRBJ1-6, with D tentatively TRBD1 (5 bases). The germline CDR1 and CDR2 sequences are SGDLS and YYNGEE. This CDR3 region has 14 residues. Trimming stripped 0 bases from V and 8 bases from J, with 9 bases between. CDR3: CASSVGQRDSPLHF. In nucleotides, the CDR3 is TGTGCCAGCAGCGTAGGACAGAGAGATTCACCCCTCCACTTT.

The rearrangement uses TRBV7-2 and TRBJ1-1; D call uncertain. The length of the CDR3 is 14 residues. Between the trimmed V and J ends, which lost 0 bases and 4 bases, there was a span of 9 bases. From germline, CDR1 is SGHTA and CDR2 FQGNSA. CDR3 amino acids: CASSLAVRSTEAFF. In DNA form, the CDR3 reads TGTGCCAGCAGCTTAGCTGTCCGTAGCACTGAAGCTTTCTTT. The whole variable domain, filled in from reference TRBV7-2 and TRBJ1-1, reads GAGVSQSPSNKVTEKGKDVELRCDPISGHTALYWYRQSLGQGLEFLIYFQGNSAPDKSGLPSDRFSAERTGGSVSTLTIQRTQQEDSAVYLCASSLAVRSTEAFFGQGTRLTVV.

The chain links TRBV16 to TRBJ1-2; D gene ambiguous. Trimming took off 3 bases at V and 8 bases at J, with 13 bases between the two ends. The germline gives CDR1 KGHSY, CDR2 FQNENV. CDR3 size: 13 residues. CDR3 residues: CASSQPRLTGYTF. DNA of the CDR3: TGTGCCAGCAGCCAGCCAAGACTTACCGGCTACACCTTC.

CDR3 coding DNA: TGTGCCTGGACGGTCACTAACTATGGCTACACCTTC. Residues: CAWTVTNYGYTF. The chain combines TRBV30 with TRBJ1-2; D call uncertain. CDR3 length: 12 residues. Germline loops: CDR1 GTSNPN, CDR2 SVGIG (reference sequence). Trimming shortened V by 4 bases and J by 0 bases, and 6 bases separated the two germline ends.

The chain joins TRBV9 to TRBJ2-1; D remains ambiguous. V was pared by 0 bases and J by 0 bases, with 7 bases between. Per germline, CDR1 SGDLS and CDR2 YYNGEE. The CDR3 runs 15 residues. In nucleotides, the CDR3 is TGTGCCAGCAGCGTAGTACAGAGCTCCTACAATGAGCAGTTCTTC. Protein product: CASSVVQSSYNEQFF. Using reference TRBV9 and TRBJ2-1 for the parts outside the CDR3, the full variable domain is DSGVTQTPKHLITATGQRVTLRCSPRSGDLSVYWYQQSLDQGLQFLIQYYNGEERAKGNILERFSAQQFPDLHSELNLSSLELGDSALYFCASSVVQSSYNEQFFGPGTRLTVL.

This sequence joins TRBV6-2 or TRBV6-3 and TRBJ2-4; 14 bases align to TRBD2. Per the germline V gene, CDR1 is MNHEY and CDR2 is SVGEGT. The CDR3 loop spans 17 amino acids. The V segment lost 4 bases and the J segment 2 bases; nucleotides outside the gene matches: 4. CDR3 loop: CASSSWTSGRSKNIQYF. The CDR3 region has the DNA TGTGCCAGCAGTTCCTGGACTAGCGGGAGGTCCAAAAACATTCAGTACTTC.

The gene calls are TRBV2 and TRBJ1-1; perhaps TRBD1 as D (5 bases). Trimming removed 7 bases at V and 8 bases at J, with 11 bases between. The CDR3 has 11 residues. The germline V gene has CDR1 SNHLY and CDR2 FYNNEI. The CDR3 DNA follows: TGTGCCAGCACCAGACAGAGGGAAGCTTTCTTT. Translating gives CASTRQREAFF.

Only a few counts were recorded for this clone. V is TRBV20-1 and J is TRBJ2-5; D gene unclear. Germline V gene lookup returns CDR1 DFQATT and CDR2 SNEGSKA (reference sequence). This CDR3 contains 11 residues. The V end lost 5 bases, the J end lost 4 bases, and 8 bases lay between the germline ends. The CDR3 nucleotides read TGCAGTGCTCCCTCCCCAGAGACCCAGTACTTC. Its translation: CSAPSPETQYF.

This clone was detected only a few times. The V and J genes are TRBV7-2 and TRBJ1-6, with TRBD1 matching 7 bases. CDR1 is SGHTA, CDR2 FQGNSA, per germline. This CDR3 spans 13 amino acids. J lost 9 bases, V lost 5 bases, and 4 bases had no gene match. In DNA form, the CDR3 reads TGTGCCAGCAGCCCCTCAGGGGGTTCACCCCTCCACTTT. Protein sequence: CASSPSGGSPLHF.

The V call is TRBV5-1, the J call TRBJ1-6, with unresolved D. The CDR3 consists of 14 residues. Per germline, CDR1 SGHRS and CDR2 YFSETQ. V lost 0 bases and J 3 bases, leaving 4 bases between the germline ends. DNA for the CDR3: TGCGCCAGCAGCTTGGGACACTATAATTCACCCCTCCACTTT. This translates into CASSLGHYNSPLHF.

The rearrangement uses TRBV9 and TRBJ2-7; perhaps TRBD2 as D (5 bases). Trimming removed 0 bases from V and 2 bases from J, with 9 bases in between. The CDR3 covers 14 residues. The germline V gene encodes CDR1 SGDLS and CDR2 YYNGEE. CDR3 bases: TGTGCCAGCAGCGTAGGTGGCGGGCCCTACGAGCAGTACTTC. Translated, it gives CASSVGGGPYEQYF.

The chain recombines TRBV18 with TRBJ1-2, with TRBD1 matching over 8 bases. After removal of 6 bases from V and 4 bases from J, the junction contained 13 bases not matched to a gene. The CDR3 is 16 residues long. Germline V gene data show CDR1 as KGHSH and CDR2 as LQKENI. In DNA, the CDR3 is TGTGCCAGCTCTCCAACTCTGACAGGGGCGACCTATGGCTACACCTTC. Translation gives CASSPTLTGATYGYTF.

The rearrangement uses TRBV27 and TRBJ2-2; the D gene is possibly TRBD2 (6 bases). Trimming removed 1 base at V and 2 bases at J, with 11 bases between. CDR3 size: 16 residues. The germline V gene encodes CDR1 MNHEY and CDR2 SMNVEV (reference sequence). In DNA form, the CDR3 reads TGTGCCAGCAGTTTATATGGCGGGGAAAACACCGGGGAGCTGTTTTTT. Residues: CASSLYGGENTGELFF.

This chain connects TRBV11-2 to TRBJ2-7, with 7 positions matching TRBD2. CDR3 size: 15 residues. Germline-derived CDR1 and CDR2 are SGHAT and FQNNGV. After removal of 3 bases from V and 6 bases from J, the junction contained 11 bases not matched to a gene. This chain's CDR3 is CASSFERDVGREQYF. In DNA, the CDR3 is TGTGCCAGCAGCTTCGAGCGGGACGTGGGCCGCGAGCAGTACTTC.

Of note for this clone: Other DNA sequences of this sample code for an identical CDR3. V and J are TRBV30 and TRBJ1-2, with 8 bases that match TRBD1. CDR1 is GTSNPN, CDR2 SVGIG, per germline (reference sequence). The CDR3 spans 13 residues. Losses at the gene ends were 5 bases for V and 1 base for J; bases not matched to a gene: 3. The CDR3 region has the DNA TGTGCCTGGTCCGGGACAGGTAACTATGGCTACACCTTC. This translates into CAWSGTGNYGYTF. The entire variable domain, with the rest obtained from reference TRBV30 and TRBJ1-2, is as follows: SQTIHQWPATLVQPVGSPLSLECTVEGTSNPNLYWYRQAAGRGLQLLFYSVGIGQISSEVPQNLSASRPQDRQFILSSKKLLLSDSGFYLCAWSGTGNYGYTFGSGTRLTVV.

J is TRBJ1-4 and V is TRBV5-1, with 8 bases that match TRBD1. The J segment lost 8 bases and the V segment lost 7 bases, leaving 10 bases of the junction unmatched. The length of the CDR3 is 14 residues. Germline values: CDR1 SGHRS, CDR2 YFSETQ. CDR3 amino acids: CASSRTGLREKLFF. The CDR3, as DNA: TGCGCCAGCTCACGGACAGGGCTAAGGGAAAAACTGTTTTTT.

The rearrangement uses TRBV5-4 and TRBJ1-1, with D unclear. CDR1 and CDR2 (germline): SGHNT, YYREEE (reference sequence). The CDR3 has 15 residues. The V end was cut by 0 bases, the J end by 0 bases, with 9 bases between. In nucleotides, the CDR3 is TGTGCCAGCAGCTTGGGATCAGGCGTGAACACTGAAGCTTTCTTT. Translation: CASSLGSGVNTEAFF.

This clone has only one observation. In DNA form, the CDR3 reads TGTGCCAGCAGCTTCCTCAGGGCGATGCCGAGTGAGCAGTTCTTC. Residues: CASSFLRAMPSEQFF. The V gene is TRBV7-9, the J gene TRBJ2-1; D perhaps matches TRBD1 (5 bases). The CDR3 extends over 15 amino acids. The V gene lost 3 bases and the J gene lost 9 bases, with 18 bases spanning the gap. Germline values: CDR1 SEHNR, CDR2 FQNEAQ (reference sequence).

V gene TRBV28 combines with J gene TRBJ2-1; 12 bases are shared with TRBD1. Looked up from germline, CDR1 is MDHEN and CDR2 is SYDVKM. The CDR3 consists of 17 residues. J lost 7 bases, V lost 4 bases, and 11 bases had no gene match. CDR3 DNA sequence: TGTGCCAGCAGTTCACGCCCGGGACAGGGGGCATGGAATGAGCAGTTCTTC. This gives the protein CASSSRPGQGAWNEQFF.

CDR3: CASSFGQGGTNEKLFF. The CDR3 DNA sequence: TGCGCCAGCAGCTTCGGACAGGGGGGCACTAATGAAAAACTGTTTTTT. The gene calls are TRBV5-1 and TRBJ1-4; 10 positions agree with TRBD1. The CDR3 totals 16 residues. Germline values: CDR1 SGHRS, CDR2 YFSETQ. The V gene end was trimmed by 2 bases and the J gene end by 2 bases; junction bases not matched to a gene: 3.

V is TRBV2 and J is TRBJ1-1, with 7 bases matching TRBD1. In germline, CDR1 is SNHLY, CDR2 FYNNEI. Germline trimming cut 9 bases from V and 4 bases from J; bases unmatched to any gene: 8. There are 13 residues in the CDR3. CDR3 region: CASSTGPATEAFF. For the CDR3, the DNA is TGTGCCAGTTCGACAGGGCCCGCCACTGAAGCTTTCTTT.

This rearrangement joins TRBV6-6 to TRBJ2-1; 8 bases match TRBD2. CDR3 length: 15 amino acids. The germline V gene has CDR1 MNHNY and CDR2 SVGAGI (reference sequence). With 3 bases clipped from V and 8 bases from J, the junction kept 9 bases outside the gene matches. This chain's CDR3 is CASSYGTRRTDEQFF. The CDR3 DNA reads as TGTGCCAGCAGTTATGGGACTAGACGTACGGATGAGCAGTTCTTC.

V usage is TRBV7-2 and J usage is TRBJ1-3; D remains ambiguous. V lost 2 bases and J lost 2, with 10 bases in between. CDR3 length: 15 amino acids. Germline values: CDR1 SGHTA, CDR2 FQGNSA. The CDR3 coding sequence is TGTGCCAGCAGCTTAAGCCAGGCAGCTGGAAACACCATATATTTT. It encodes CASSLSQAAGNTIYF.

The chain is built from TRBV5-1 and TRBJ2-1, with 11 positions matching TRBD2. The junction had 8 bases not matched to a gene; V was cut back by 4 bases and J by 5 bases. Germline assignment: CDR1 SGHRS and CDR2 YFSETQ. This CDR3 has 16 residues. The CDR3: CASSPGGTSGNNEQFF. CDR3 bases: TGCGCCAGCAGCCCCGGCGGGACTAGCGGCAACAATGAGCAGTTCTTC. The whole variable domain, filled in from reference TRBV5-1 and TRBJ2-1, reads KAGVTQTPRYLIKTRGQQVTLSCSPISGHRSVSWYQQTPGQGLQFLFEYFSETQRNKGNFPGRFSGRQFSNSRSEMNVSTLELGDSALYLCASSPGGTSGNNEQFFGPGTRLTVL.

This chain links TRBV5-4 with TRBJ1-1, with TRBD1 matching over 9 bases. The trim removed 3 bases at V and 10 bases at J, leaving 10 bases unmatched. This CDR3 has 14 amino acids. The germline CDR1 and CDR2 sequences are SGHNT and YYREEE (reference sequence). DNA of the CDR3: TGTGCCAGCAGCTCACAGGGGGCCCCCCTTGGAGCTTTCTTT. Encoded protein: CASSSQGAPLGAFF.

At least ten counts were recorded for this clone. The chain employs TRBV3-1 (or the pseudogene TRBV3-2) and TRBJ2-1, with D unresolved. The CDR3 is 11 amino acids. The germline gives CDR1 LGHDT, CDR2 YNNKEL (reference sequence). Trimming removed 4 bases from V and 4 bases from J, with 2 bases in between. CDR3 region: CASSLYNEQFF. CDR3 DNA: TGTGCCAGCAGCCTATACAATGAGCAGTTCTTC.

The table lists this clone with a count of one. This chain uses TRBV11-2 with TRBJ2-1; 10 bases match TRBD1. Germline-derived CDR1 and CDR2 are SGHAT and FQNNGV. Unmatched junction bases numbered 8, after V lost 1 base and J lost 8 bases. This CDR3 region has 16 residues. Written as DNA, the CDR3 is TGTGCCAGCAGCTTAGCCGGGGACAGGGGCGGTGATGAGCAGTTCTTC. As protein: CASSLAGDRGGDEQFF.